This T cell receptor (beta chain) was identified in a study of cytomegalovirus exposure and HLA in healthy donors. Primers included in the PCR were 60 Vbeta and 13 Jbeta primers. Generated by immunoSEQ multiplex PCR, the TCRdb table keeps only in-frame clones and is missing some. Of about 180,000 clones detected, approximately 72% appear once; the ten largest clones hold around 2.6%. Sequenced: PBMCs. The sequence was obtained from a female donor in good health and CMV-seronegative.

The CDR3 region is CASSFLRVGGEVIAKNIQYF. For the CDR3, the DNA is TGTGCCAGCAGTTTCCTCCGGGTGGGGGGGGAGGTAATAGCCAAAAACATTCAGTACTTC. The chain employs TRBV28 and TRBJ2-4; 7 nucleotides match TRBD2. Per the germline V gene, CDR1 is MDHEN and CDR2 is SYDVKM. The CDR3 length is 20 residues. The trim removed 3 bases at V and 0 bases at J, leaving 17 bases unmatched.